This is a list of T cell receptor beta chains from one sample in a study of shared clonotypes between healthy human individuals. Using immunoSEQ multiplex PCR, the repertoire was profiled, and TCRdb retains in-frame clones only, with some absent. The sample carries about 1.1 million clones, about 84% recorded once. The source material was memory CD4+ T cells from PBMCs. These receptors came from a man between 18 and 35 years old in good health. Some clones in this sample may be carry-over from other donors' samples. CDR3s include the opening cysteine and the closing phenylalanine or tryptophan. A D gene is named only where the DNA matches it firmly. A clone size is listed for some rows: how often the clone was seen (once, few, many), or a class if it is expanded.

V gene,J gene,D gene,clone size,CDR3 DNA,CDR3 protein
TRBV5-1,TRBJ2-2,.,.,TGCGCCAGTTACAGGGCCACGAACACCGGGGAGCTGTTTTTT,CASYRATNTGELFF
TRBV19,TRBJ1-2,.,.,TGTGCCAGTAGCATGGACAGCCCGGGGTATGGCTACACCTTC,CASSMDSPGYGYTF
TRBV7-9,TRBJ1-4,.,once,TGTGCCAGCAGCAGCGCCGGGACGAAGCTTACGGGGGAAAAACTGTTTTTT,CASSSAGTKLTGEKLFF
TRBV28,TRBJ2-7,.,.,TGTGCCAGCAGTATCCCCCGCGGTTTCGACGAGCAGTACTTC,CASSIPRGFDEQYF
TRBV6-1,TRBJ1-5,TRBD1,.,TGTGCCAGCAGTGGAACCGGGACAGGGGTTCGAGGCAATCAGCCCCAGCATTTT,CASSGTGTGVRGNQPQHF
TRBV5-1,TRBJ2-5,TRBD1,.,TGCGCCAGCAGCACAGGACAGGGGGAGACCCAGTACTTC,CASSTGQGETQYF
TRBV9,TRBJ2-1,TRBD1,.,TGTGCCAGCAGCCCCTTCCCGACAGGGACCAATGAGCAGTTCTTC,CASSPFPTGTNEQFF
TRBV15,TRBJ2-3,TRBD2,once,TGTGCCACCAGCAGAGCCAGAATAGCGGGCAGCACAGATACGCAGTATTTT,CATSRARIAGSTDTQYF
TRBV2,TRBJ2-2,.,.,TGTGCCAGCAGAAAGGACACCGGGGAGCTGTTTTTT,CASRKDTGELFF
TRBV11-2,TRBJ2-3,.,.,TGTGCCAGCAGTTCCGGGACTGGGAGCACAGATACGCAGTATTTT,CASSSGTGSTDTQYF
TRBV29-1,TRBJ2-1,TRBD2,many,TGCAGCGTTGGTAAGGGACTAGCGGAAGACAATGAGCAGTTCTTC,CSVGKGLAEDNEQFF
TRBV7-8,TRBJ2-7,TRBD2,.,TGTGCCAGCAGCTTAGAGGGGACTAGCGGTACCTACGAGCAGTACTTC,CASSLEGTSGTYEQYF
TRBV29-1,TRBJ2-3,.,once,TGCAGCGTTGAGAGGAGCGCTAAAGTTACGCAGTATTTT,CSVERSAKVTQYF